This TCR beta chain was identified in a study of radiation and T cells in renal cell carcinoma (dated by TCRdb to 2020 to 2021). Notes on the research overall: Samples were obtained from a clinical trial, in which 15 Gy stereotactic body radiation therapy was delivered to primary renal cell carcinomas and nephrectomy was performed 4 weeks later. In the roughly 49 samples combined, fewer than 5 million unique CDR3 nucleotide sequences were found, encoding 2.5 million to 3 million unique CDR3 amino acid sequences. In total, approximately 53 samples, comprising 25 or so tumors and roughly 27 peripheral blood samples, were subjected to TCR beta sequencing.

The meaning of the sample's time point label: blood 2 weeks post-SBRT. This specimen's treatment or condition label, interpreted: 15 Gy SBRT to primary tumor, nephrectomy 4 weeks later. To follow tumor-enriched clonotypes, peripheral blood was collected serially from radiation-treated patients at baseline and again at 2 weeks and 4 weeks after SBRT. Renal cell carcinoma with clear cell pathology was present in all patients. The QIAamp DNA Blood Mini Kit (Qiagen) was used to prepare genomic DNA for TCR sequencing. The analyses included just those samples that passed every quality control check. Trimmed from V: 5 bases; trimmed from J: 6 bases; junction bases lacking a gene match: 8. Inclusive of the bounding cysteine and phenylalanine, the CDR3 is 14 residues long. Just the 42-base CDR3 DNA is kept, in frame starting at base 1. For CDR1 and CDR2, the germline V gene (reference sequence) lists MNHEY and SMNVEV.

The immunoSEQ kit was used, according to the manufacturer's recommendations, to generate TCR beta libraries from genomic DNA. Library preparation used a first multiplex PCR with proprietary primers, then a second PCR adding unique barcodes, with bead cleanups after each round. Each sample batch included a kit-provided positive control reaction and a negative control reaction. The final libraries were assessed on an Agilent 4200 TapeStation D1000 ScreenTape, pooled by volume, and quantified by qPCR. Sequencing was performed on an Illumina NextSeq500 using a MidOutput 150-cycle cartridge, with 156 Read1 cycles, 15 Index1 cycles, and the kit custom primers. The pooled library was loaded at roughly 0.9 pM with roughly 20% PhiX control spiked in. The paper's data handling went like this. The vendor-processed data were analyzed in R, and a clonotype was defined as all T cells that share the same CDR3 nucleotide sequence. For clone abundance analyses, frequencies were normalized to the 10,000 most abundant clones in each sample. Before analysis, public T cell clones were removed, and these numbered fewer than five per sample on average. Tumor-enriched and baseline blood-enriched clonotypes were defined by at least a 32-fold difference in abundance between compartments. A beta-binomial differential abundance model was applied to find clonotypes that expanded or contracted between blood time points. Similarity between tumor and blood repertoires was quantified using the Baroni-Urbani and Buser coefficient, and groups were compared with two-tailed Wilcoxon tests in R. As stored in TCRdb, this immuneACCESS dataset retains in-frame rearrangements with V and J assigned. A fraction of the clones does not appear; measured against another copy, unresolved V genes explain less than half of the discrepancy, and the remainder lacks a known reason. The DNA was the basis for D and trimming; V, J and clone size are from that table. This sample is represented by approximately 120,000 clones; 65% to 85% of them were singletons. The ten largest clones capture roughly 5% of the sample.

The full study reports these points: In blood, the top tumor clonotypes increased between baseline and 2 weeks post-radiation and then shrank by 4 weeks, which suggests that tumor-resident clones expanded only transiently. Tracking of blood repertoire dynamics stopped at three to five weeks after treatment, with no follow-up past that point. Because no pretreatment tumor biopsies were available, whether clonotypes were present in the tumor at baseline could not be determined. Effects of radiation dose or scheduling on the TCR repertoire could not be addressed with the single-armed trial design.

Of note for this clone: This clone's antigen is unknown. No base-level quality is on record; no much larger clone is a single base apart.

The input for sequencing was blood, taken from a patient whose treatment included radiotherapy and nephrectomy. The sequence derives from a man over 45 with renal cell carcinoma. This sequence uses TRBV27 and TRBJ2-7, with 9 middle bases fitting TRBD1. Here is the DNA: TGTGCCAGCAGTCCCCGGGGACAGGGTATCGAGCAGTACTTC. This codes for CASSPRGQGIEQYF.